These T cell receptor beta chains were read from a single sample in a study of cytomegalovirus exposure and HLA in healthy donors. TCRdb's table, derived via immunoSEQ multiplex PCR, lists solely in-frame clones and lacks some. The sample includes some 180,000 clones, 77% seen only once; the top ten take around 3.4%. The sequenced material came from PBMCs. The receptors originated from a woman aged 60-75 years in good health and CMV-seropositive. The CDR3 runs from the conserved cysteine through the conserved F or W. Fields, in order: V gene, D gene, clone size, J gene, CDR3 protein, CDR3 DNA. D genes are given only for firm matches. Rows may omit the clone size; those that give it use once, few, many or a size class.

TRBV29-1,TRBD2,.,TRBJ2-5,CSGWGGEGQETQYF,TGCAGCGGCTGGGGGGGGGAAGGCCAAGAGACCCAGTACTTC
TRBV19,.,.,TRBJ2-5,CASSEVAQETQYF,TGTGCCAGTAGTGAGGTCGCCCAAGAGACCCAGTACTTC
TRBV11-2,.,.,TRBJ2-5,CASSFGGIETQYF,TGTGCCAGCAGCTTTGGGGGGATAGAGACCCAGTACTTC
TRBV5-1,TRBD2,few,TRBJ2-2,CASRSTSGNTGELFF,TGCGCCAGCAGGTCGACTAGCGGGAACACCGGGGAGCTGTTTTTT
TRBV9,TRBD1,.,TRBJ2-3,CASSAGQGTDTQYF,TGTGCCAGCAGCGCGGGACAGGGGACAGATACGCAGTATTTT
TRBV5-1,.,.,TRBJ2-1,CASSLEGRARGEQFF,TGCGCCAGCAGCTTGGAGGGCAGGGCCAGGGGTGAGCAGTTCTTC
TRBV12-5,TRBD1,.,TRBJ2-2,CASGLVRTGRNTGELFF,TGTGCTAGTGGTTTGGTAAGGACAGGGCGGAACACCGGGGAGCTGTTTTTT
TRBV30,TRBD1,.,TRBJ1-2,CAWSVYPGQGYTF,TGTGCCTGGAGTGTATATCCGGGACAGGGTTACACCTTC
TRBV30,.,.,TRBJ2-1,CAWSVLGRRQFF,TGTGCCTGGAGTGTACTCGGGAGAAGGCAGTTCTTC
TRBV6-5,TRBD2,.,TRBJ2-4,CASRGLAAAKNIQYF,TGTGCCAGCAGAGGACTAGCGGCGGCCAAAAACATTCAGTACTTC
TRBV7-9,TRBD1,.,TRBJ1-1,CASSLERGLVGAFF,TGTGCCAGCAGCTTAGAGAGGGGGCTGGTTGGAGCTTTCTTT
TRBV6-6,TRBD2,few,TRBJ2-5,CASSYGLAGGSGSQYF,TGTGCCAGCAGTTACGGGCTAGCGGGGGGTTCGGGAAGCCAGTACTTC
TRBV5-1,TRBD2,few,TRBJ2-3,CASSRDRLAGNTDTQYF,TGCGCCAGCAGCCGAGATCGACTAGCGGGAAACACAGATACGCAGTATTTT
TRBV9,.,.,TRBJ2-5,CASSVDVAGALQETQYF,TGTGCCAGCAGCGTAGATGTGGCGGGGGCTCTACAAGAGACCCAGTACTTC